One T cell receptor (beta chain) is described in this entry. This entry is derived from a study of blood T cell repertoires in COVID-19. The CDR3 loop spans 16 amino acids. Per the germline V gene, CDR1 is SGHRS and CDR2 is YFSETQ. J was trimmed by 5 bases and V by 0 bases; bases with no gene match: 7. The table came from immunoSEQ multiplex PCR; TCRdb's copy has only in-frame clones and leaves some out. The table includes 190,000 or so clones, roughly 77% detected once. Residents of about two dozen US areas, aged roughly 18 to 95 years, made up the participants. The rearrangement joins TRBV5-1 to TRBJ2-3, with TRBD2 identical over 9 bases. The source of this sequence is a man aged 35 to 55 who had recovered from COVID-19. Sequenced sample: PBMCs or T cells enriched from blood (not recorded which). The CDR3 sequence: CASSLAWRGGQDTQYF. The CDR3 nucleotides read TGCGCCAGCAGCTTGGCTTGGCGGGGGGGCCAAGATACGCAGTATTTT.